One and the same sample provided the 16 T cell receptor beta chains below, sequenced in a study of CD8+ T cells in alopecia areata. RNA, once extracted, was reverse transcribed into cDNA for use as the sequencing template. TCRdb's copy holds only in-frame clones and misses some; the assay was immunoSEQ multiplex PCR. The sample yields hundreds of thousands of clones, 66% seen once. The treatment was: oral pan-JAK inhibitor, 5-10 mg twice daily. The sample in question was CD4+ T cells sorted from blood, obtained around week 42, from a patient treated with tofacitinib. These receptors came from a human donor with alopecia areata.

The gene calls are TRBV29-1 and TRBJ1-2, with D tentatively TRBD1 (5 bases). Trimming took off 3 bases at V and 6 bases at J, with 11 bases between the two ends. There are 12 residues in the CDR3. CDR1 and CDR2 from the germline V gene are SQVTM and ANQGSEA. CDR3 region: CSVEGRVHGYTF. For the CDR3, the DNA is TGCAGCGTTGAGGGCAGGGTGCATGGCTACACCTTC.

The chain recombines TRBV5-1 with TRBJ2-7; 11 bases align to TRBD1. The CDR3 totals 15 residues. Germline CDR1 reads SGHRS; CDR2 reads YFSETQ. V shed 4 bases, J shed 3 bases, and the junction held 6 bases outside the gene matches. CDR3 DNA sequence: TGCGCCAGCAGCCTGGGACAGGGGGGTATCTACGAGCAGTACTTC. Translated, it gives CASSLGQGGIYEQYF.

This clone turned up a few times. The chain has TRBV6-6 and TRBJ1-3, with D unresolved. From germline, CDR1 is MNHNY and CDR2 SVGAGI (reference sequence). Deletions cut 2 bases from V and 0 bases from J, with 8 bases between. CDR3 length equals 15 residues. In nucleotides, the CDR3 is TGTGCCAGCAGTTACACCGGGAACTCTGGAAACACCATATATTTT. This sequence encodes CASSYTGNSGNTIYF.

This clone was recorded once. The gene calls are TRBV30 and TRBJ2-1, with D possibly being TRBD1 or TRBD2 (5 bases each). CDR1 GTSNPN and CDR2 SVGIG come from the germline V gene (reference sequence). The V end lost 4 bases, the J end lost 15 bases, and 19 bases lay between the germline ends. The CDR3 consists of 12 residues. CDR3 amino acids: CAWNLGEKYRFF. The CDR3, as DNA: TGTGCCTGGAATTTGGGGGAAAAGTATCGGTTCTTC.

Notes on this clone: Other DNA sequences from this sample encode an identical CDR3 as well. The V gene is TRBV29-1, the J gene TRBJ2-2; 8 bases agree with TRBD1. V lost 7 bases, J lost 0 bases, and 4 bases stayed unmatched. The CDR3 sequence is 14 residues long. CDR1 SQVTM and CDR2 ANQGSEA come from the germline V gene. The CDR3 nucleotides read TGCAGCGCAAGACAGGGGACGAACACCGGGGAGCTGTTTTTT. As protein: CSARQGTNTGELFF.

V is TRBV2 and J is TRBJ2-6; D is ambiguous. The CDR3 has 15 residues. The germline V gene has CDR1 SNHLY and CDR2 FYNNEI. The ends were cut back, 6 bases at V and 0 bases at J, with 9 bases in the middle. CDR3 amino acids: CASSEHHSGANVLTF. Here the CDR3 DNA reads TGTGCCAGCAGCGAACACCACTCTGGGGCCAACGTCCTGACTTTC.

V usage is TRBV2 and J usage is TRBJ1-2; 7 bases align to TRBD1. The CDR3 totals 16 residues. Looked up from germline, CDR1 is SNHLY and CDR2 is FYNNEI. With 10 bases clipped from V and 6 bases from J, the junction kept 20 bases outside the gene matches. The CDR3 coding sequence is TGTGCCAACTCCCGAGACAGTCAAGGGGGCCCGGATGGCTACACCTTC. Protein product: CANSRDSQGGPDGYTF.

This clone appeared a single time. This chain uses TRBV7-2 with TRBJ2-2; tentative D call: TRBD1 (6 bases). This CDR3 is 14 amino acids long. V was clipped by 5 bases and J by 1 base, with 8 bases between them. Germline V gives CDR1 SGHTA, CDR2 FQGNSA. The CDR3 coding sequence is TGTGCCAGCAGCCTACAGGGGAACACCGGGGAGCTGTTTTTT. This gives the protein CASSLQGNTGELFF.

V gene TRBV6-1 combines with J gene TRBJ1-2, with D maybe TRBD1 (5 bases). Germline V gives CDR1 MNHNS, CDR2 SASEGT. With 4 bases removed from V and 4 bases from J, the gap between germline ends came to 16 bases. The length of the CDR3 is 15 residues. The CDR3 DNA reads TGTGCCAGCAGTGGTACGACAGCCCCTAGCTATGGCTACACCTTC. Translation: CASSGTTAPSYGYTF.

The V gene is TRBV7-8, the J gene TRBJ2-5; 13 nucleotides match TRBD2. The V gene end was trimmed by 1 base and the J gene end by 6 bases; junction bases not matched to a gene: 2. The CDR3 spans 15 residues. Germline V gene sequence: CDR1 SGHVS, CDR2 FQNEAQ. CDR3 amino acids: CASSLELAGGQTQYF. CDR3 DNA: TGTGCCAGCAGCTTAGAACTAGCGGGGGGGCAGACCCAGTACTTC. Using reference TRBV7-8 and TRBJ2-5 for the parts outside the CDR3, the full variable domain is GAGVSQSPRYKVAKRGQDVALRCDPISGHVSLFWYQQALGQGPEFLTYFQNEAQLDKSGLPSDRFFAERPEGSVSTLKIQRTQQEDSAVYLCASSLELAGGQTQYFGPGTRLLVL.

In nucleotides, the CDR3 is TGTGCCTGGAGTTGGGAGGGTACGGACTATGGCTACACCTTC. Translated: CAWSWEGTDYGYTF. The V gene is TRBV30, the J gene TRBJ1-2; D not resolved. The V gene lost 2 bases and the J gene lost 3 bases, with 13 bases spanning the gap. There are 14 residues in the CDR3. CDR1 and CDR2 (germline): GTSNPN, SVGIG (reference sequence).

The V call is TRBV5-1, the J call TRBJ2-5, with D unclear. CDR3 length: 14 residues. Germline V gives CDR1 SGHRS, CDR2 YFSETQ. Trimming stripped 4 bases from V and 2 bases from J, with 12 bases between. The CDR3 DNA is TGCGCCAGCAGCCTCGGGCAACGTCAAGAGACCCAGTACTTC. It codes for CASSLGQRQETQYF.

The chain uses TRBV19 and TRBJ2-2; D is ambiguous. Germline V CDR1 and CDR2: LNHDA, SQIVND (reference sequence). The CDR3 totals 12 residues. V lost 6 bases to trimming and J lost 6 bases, with 8 bases between them. The CDR3 DNA reads TGTGCCAGTAGGGTTACGGCCGGGGAGCTGTTTTTT. This codes for CASRVTAGELFF.

The rearrangement uses TRBV5-6 and TRBJ2-3, with TRBD1 matching 7 bases. The CDR3 runs 14 residues. In germline, CDR1 is SGHDT, CDR2 YYEEEE. V dropped 4 bases and J dropped 6; count of bases not matched to a gene: 8. The CDR3 loop reads CASSPDRDGDTQYF. The DNA of the CDR3 is TGTGCCAGCAGCCCCGACAGGGACGGGGATACGCAGTATTTT.

V usage is TRBV19 and J usage is TRBJ1-5; perhaps TRBD1 as D (6 bases). The germline V gene encodes CDR1 LNHDA and CDR2 SQIVND (reference sequence). The CDR3 spans 14 residues. The germline V and J ends were trimmed by 5 bases and 4 bases, with 12 bases remaining between them. CDR3 in amino acids: CASSGQLPNQPQHF. CDR3 bases: TGTGCCAGTAGTGGACAGCTCCCAAATCAGCCCCAGCATTTT.

The CDR3 region is CASSLAQGARRGYGYTF. In DNA form, the CDR3 reads TGTGCCAGCAGCTTAGCCCAGGGGGCGCGGCGAGGCTATGGCTACACCTTC. The V and J genes are TRBV13 and TRBJ1-2, with 8 bases identical to TRBD1. Looked up from germline, CDR1 is PRHDT and CDR2 is FYEKMQ (reference sequence). The CDR3 totals 17 residues. The V segment lost 1 base and the J segment 4 bases; nucleotides outside the gene matches: 11.